A single T cell receptor (beta chain) is shown here with its context. Its specificity is unknown. Assay used: immunoSEQ multiplex PCR; TCRdb lists only in-frame clones, some missing. The table shows approximately 26,000 clones, with 85% to 90% occurring only once. This entry is derived from a study of multiple sclerosis patients with progressive multifocal leukoencephalopathy. Study at large: The control group, sampled over time, had multiple sclerosis, received natalizumab and did not develop PML.

Time point given: before natalizumab initiation. All patients had prior interferon beta, and all PML patients were female. Germline lookup yields CDR1 MGHRA and CDR2 YSYEKL. V gave up 1 base and J gave up 3 bases; unmatched junction bases: 5. CDR3 length equals 15 residues. Findings and caveats of the study: In most PML patients, TRB repertoires appeared less diverse by entropy. TRBV and TRBJ usage showed no common pattern when PML developed.

Sequenced: PBMCs. This sequence originates from a human donor with multiple sclerosis. This chain links TRBV4-1 with TRBJ2-7; 8 bases match TRBD1. This CDR3 reads CASSQAGTGNYEQYF. CDR3 coding DNA: TGCGCCAGCAGCCAAGCCGGGACAGGTAACTACGAGCAGTACTTC.